These 7 T cell receptor beta chains originate from one sample sequenced in a study of cytomegalovirus exposure and HLA in healthy donors. Amplification used 60 Vbeta primers and 13 Jbeta primers. Some clones are missing from TCRdb's copy, which holds only in-frame ones; the method was immunoSEQ multiplex PCR. This sample yields roughly 140,000 clones, of which approximately 79% are seen a single time; around 6.3% belongs to the top ten. The sample taken for sequencing was PBMCs. The receptors originated from a middle-aged man in good health and CMV-seropositive.

The J gene is TRBJ2-1, the V gene TRBV4-1; no reliable D call. V was trimmed by 1 base and J by 0 bases, leaving 10 bases between them. The germline V gene encodes CDR1 MGHRA and CDR2 YSYEKL. This CDR3 region has 16 residues. CDR3 residues: CASSQVDLISYNEQFF. The CDR3 nucleotides read TGCGCCAGCAGCCAAGTAGACTTGATCTCCTACAATGAGCAGTTCTTC.

The rearrangement links TRBV29-1 to TRBJ2-5; D uncertain. CDR3 length: 13 residues. Germline V gene data show CDR1 as SQVTM and CDR2 as ANQGSEA. V was pared by 1 base and J by 3 bases, with 9 bases between. The CDR3 reads CSVEAVQKETQYF. The CDR3 region has the DNA TGCAGCGTTGAAGCAGTGCAGAAAGAGACCCAGTACTTC.

CDR3 nucleotides: TGTGCCAGCAGTTTATTGGTAAGGGGGCGGGACACTGAAGCTTTCTTT. Translating gives CASSLLVRGRDTEAFF. This rearrangement joins TRBV28 to TRBJ1-1, with TRBD1 matching 7 bases. Trimming removed 1 base from V and 3 bases from J; junction bases left unmatched: 8. The CDR3 has 16 amino acids. The germline CDR1 and CDR2 sequences are MDHEN and SYDVKM.

The chain carries TRBV10-2 and TRBJ2-7; a possible D gene is TRBD1 (6 bases). Trimming removed 6 bases from V and 2 bases from J, with 11 bases in between. The CDR3 consists of 13 residues. Germline assignment: CDR1 WSHSY and CDR2 SAAADI. The CDR3 region is CASSAGAPYEQYF. CDR3 nucleotide sequence: TGCGCCAGCAGCGCAGGGGCACCCTACGAGCAGTACTTC.

The chain joins TRBV5-6 to TRBJ2-1, with 11 bases aligning to TRBD2. With 1 base clipped from V and 5 bases from J, the junction kept 8 bases outside the gene matches. The germline V gene encodes CDR1 SGHDT and CDR2 YYEEEE. The CDR3 is 17 amino acids. This CDR3 reads CASSLTSGSGMDNEQFF. In DNA, the CDR3 is TGTGCCAGCAGCTTGACTAGCGGGAGTGGGATGGACAATGAGCAGTTCTTC.

The rearrangement joins TRBV27 to TRBJ1-5; 8 nucleotides agree with TRBD1. Germline V gene sequence: CDR1 MNHEY, CDR2 SMNVEV (reference sequence). After removal of 5 bases from V and 6 bases from J, the junction contained 6 bases not matched to a gene. CDR3 size: 14 residues. The CDR3 DNA sequence: TGTGCCAGCAGTCCGGGACAGGAGGGTCAGCCCCAGCATTTT. It yields the protein CASSPGQEGQPQHF.

The DNA of the CDR3 is TGTGCCAGCAGCGACTCATCTGGGAGAGTGGGGACTGAAGCTTTCTTT. Amino acid sequence: CASSDSSGRVGTEAFF. The V and J genes are TRBV5-4 and TRBJ1-1; D not resolved. In germline, CDR1 is SGHNT, CDR2 YYREEE (reference sequence). The germline V and J ends were trimmed by 4 bases and 5 bases, with 21 bases remaining between them. CDR3 length equals 16 residues.